The T cell receptor (beta chain) under discussion was sequenced for a study of blood T cell repertoires in COVID-19. Across the study: The United States, Italy and Spain provided the acute and convalescent COVID-19 samples. The cDNA or gDNA used as material had been derived from T cells, B-cell-depleted T cells, or PBMCs.

The method was immunoSEQ multiplex PCR; TCRdb's version includes in-frame clones alone and lacks a portion of them. This table has roughly 77,000 clones, about 90% appearing once. The sample was peripheral blood. The source is a middle-aged man with active COVID-19.

The DNA of the CDR3 is TGTGCCAGCAGTTACTCGAAGGGGTGGGACAATCAGCCCCAGCATTTT. This codes for CASSYSKGWDNQPQHF. This sequence joins TRBV6-2 or TRBV6-3 and TRBJ1-5; possibly TRBD1 for D (5 bases). CDR3 size: 16 residues. Germline V gene data show CDR1 as MNHEY and CDR2 as SVGEGT. Trimming cost V 0 bases and J 3 bases, with 12 bases left between them.